Below are 32 T cell receptor beta chains sequenced from a single sample in a study of T cell responses to AZD1222 COVID-19 vaccine. Profiled with immunoSEQ multiplex PCR; TCRdb holds only in-frame clones, not every one. The table includes some 150,000 clones, around 92% detected once. This specimen was peripheral blood, taken on day 0 of AZD1222 vaccination. The source is an adult in good health.

This sequence joins TRBV30 and TRBJ1-2; the D is unclear. V was shortened by 0 bases and J by 13 bases, with 15 bases between the two germline ends. The CDR3 is made up of 12 amino acids. Germline CDR1 reads GTSNPN; CDR2 reads SVGIG (reference sequence). CDR3 sequence reads: CAWSVRDVDCTF. As DNA, the CDR3 is TGTGCCTGGAGTGTAAGGGATGTTGATTGCACCTTC.

The chain links TRBV6-1 to TRBJ2-7; TRBD1 matches 7 bases. The CDR3 runs 15 residues. In germline, CDR1 is MNHNS, CDR2 SASEGT. The junction had 5 bases not matched to a gene; V was cut back by 2 bases and J by 1 base. CDR3 amino acids: CASSERQGLSYEQYF. The CDR3 DNA sequence: TGTGCCAGCAGTGAAAGACAGGGTTTATCCTACGAGCAGTACTTC.

V and J are TRBV9 and TRBJ2-2; the match to TRBD1 covers 8 bases. CDR3 length: 14 residues. Per germline, CDR1 SGDLS and CDR2 YYNGEE. Trimming took 4 bases from V and 4 from J; bases not matched to a gene: 3. CDR3 DNA: TGTGCCAGCAGCACGGGACAGGCCACCGGGGAGCTGTTTTTT. Translation gives CASSTGQATGELFF.

This chain joins TRBV7-9 and TRBJ2-7; D is uncertain. The germline V gene encodes CDR1 SEHNR and CDR2 FQNEAQ (reference sequence). Trimming removed 2 bases at V and 3 bases at J, with 2 bases between. This CDR3 has 11 amino acids. The CDR3 spells CASSLIYEQYF. For the CDR3, the DNA is TGTGCCAGCAGCTTAATCTACGAGCAGTACTTC.

The chain joins TRBV12-3 or TRBV12-4 to TRBJ1-2; 8 bases line up with TRBD1. V was clipped by 6 bases and J by 8 bases; unmatched bases: 8. This CDR3 has 13 residues. Here the CDR3 reads CASREDRARGYTF. The CDR3 DNA reads TGTGCCAGCAGAGAGGACAGGGCCAGGGGCTACACCTTC.

The chain has TRBV7-9 and TRBJ1-5; D may be TRBD1 (6 bases). CDR3 length: 15 residues. V lost 1 base to trimming and J lost 0 bases, with 7 bases between them. In germline, CDR1 is SEHNR, CDR2 FQNEAQ (reference sequence). The CDR3 nucleotides are TGTGCCAGCAGCTTAGGGACAGTTAGCAATCAGCCCCAGCATTTT. This translates into CASSLGTVSNQPQHF.

This chain connects TRBV29-1 to TRBJ2-2; possibly TRBD1 for D (5 bases). Germline CDR1 and CDR2: SQVTM and ANQGSEA. V gave up 0 bases and J gave up 1 base, with 9 bases separating them. The CDR3 runs 15 residues. The CDR3 bases are TGCAGCGTTGAAGATCGACAGAAGAACACCGGGGAGCTGTTTTTT. Translating it yields CSVEDRQKNTGELFF.

This clone was observed a single time. The J gene is TRBJ1-5, the V gene TRBV5-1; D is possibly TRBD1 (5 bases). The germline V and J ends were trimmed by 0 bases and 1 base, with 8 bases remaining between them. CDR1 and CDR2 from the germline V gene are SGHRS and YFSETQ. The CDR3 runs to 15 residues. The CDR3 sequence is CASSLVSGSNQPQHF. The CDR3 DNA reads TGCGCCAGCAGCTTGGTTTCAGGGAGCAATCAGCCCCAGCATTTT.

The chain uses TRBV6-6 and TRBJ1-6; TRBD1 matches 10 bases. This CDR3 has 15 amino acids. The J segment lost 8 bases and the V segment lost 4 bases, leaving 5 bases of the junction unmatched. Germline V lookup: CDR1 MNHNY, CDR2 SVGAGI (reference sequence). The DNA of the CDR3 is TGTGCCAGCAGTTTCTTGACAGGGGGCGATTCACCCCTCCACTTT. Translated, it gives CASSFLTGGDSPLHF.

This rearrangement joins TRBV7-2 to TRBJ2-2, with TRBD1 identical over 8 bases. This CDR3 has 14 residues. CDR1 SGHTA and CDR2 FQGNSA come from the germline V gene. Trimming took 3 bases from V and 7 from J; bases not matched to a gene: 4. CDR3: CASSFQGAGGELFF. CDR3 DNA sequence: TGTGCCAGCAGCTTCCAGGGGGCCGGCGGGGAGCTGTTTTTT.

This chain links TRBV7-9 with TRBJ1-1; 8 nucleotides agree with TRBD1. Germline V gives CDR1 SEHNR, CDR2 FQNEAQ (reference sequence). V lost 5 bases and J lost 7; bases outside the gene matches: 6. This CDR3 region has 13 residues. CDR3 nucleotides: TGTGCCAGCAGCCAGACAGGGGTCAATGAAGCTTTCTTT. Protein sequence: CASSQTGVNEAFF.

This chain joins TRBV27 and TRBJ1-2; D is unclear. The CDR3 has 15 amino acids. Trimming cost V 4 bases and J 3 bases, with 15 bases left between them. Germline assignment: CDR1 MNHEY and CDR2 SMNVEV (reference sequence). The CDR3 loop is CASSSYQQPHYGYTF. The CDR3 nucleotides are TGTGCCAGCAGTTCCTACCAACAGCCGCACTATGGCTACACCTTC.

The chain is built from TRBV13 and TRBJ1-3; D ambiguous. In germline, CDR1 is PRHDT, CDR2 FYEKMQ (reference sequence). CDR3 size: 15 residues. This CDR3 is CATGPRLYSGNTIYF. CDR3 bases: TGTGCTACTGGGCCCCGATTATACTCTGGAAACACCATATATTTT.

The chain carries TRBV11-2 and TRBJ2-7; D call uncertain. The CDR3 loop spans 13 amino acids. The germline V gene has CDR1 SGHAT and CDR2 FQNNGV. V was pared by 0 bases and J by 9 bases, with 12 bases between. Here the CDR3 reads CASSLESKGWQYF. In DNA, the CDR3 is TGTGCCAGCAGCTTAGAGTCAAAGGGCTGGCAGTACTTC.

The genes are TRBV14 and TRBJ1-1, with D perhaps TRBD1 (6 bases). V lost 0 bases and J 7 bases, leaving 18 bases between the germline ends. Germline V gene data show CDR1 as SGHDN and CDR2 as FVKESK. The CDR3 length is 16 residues. The CDR3 protein is CASSQDLGRGSDEAFF. CDR3 sequence (DNA): TGTGCCAGCAGCCAAGATCTCGGCAGGGGATCCGATGAAGCTTTCTTT.

The rearrangement uses TRBV28 and TRBJ2-1; TRBD2 agrees at 7 bases. The germline V gene encodes CDR1 MDHEN and CDR2 SYDVKM. With V trimmed by 3 bases and J by 2 bases, 7 bases remained unmatched. The CDR3 consists of 16 residues. The CDR3 DNA reads as TGTGCCAGCAGTTTCGTAACGGGGGGTCCCTACAATGAGCAGTTCTTC. This encodes CASSFVTGGPYNEQFF. The complete variable domain, with remaining parts taken from reference TRBV28 and TRBJ2-1, reads DVKVTQSSRYLVKRTGEKVFLECVQDMDHENMFWYRQDPGLGLRLIYFSYDVKMKEKGDIPEGYSVSREKKERFSLILESASTNQTSMYLCASSFVTGGPYNEQFFGPGTRLTVL.

This chain links TRBV28 with TRBJ2-5, with 8 bases aligning to TRBD2. V trimming: 1 base; J trimming: 3 bases; junction bases outside the gene matches: 7. The V gene's germline CDR1 is MDHEN and CDR2 SYDVKM. The CDR3 sequence is 16 residues long. CDR3 in DNA: TGTGCCAGCAGTTTATCGGCGGGGGGCCCGGAAGAGACCCAGTACTTC. It specifies CASSLSAGGPEETQYF.

V usage is TRBV6-5 and J usage is TRBJ2-1; the D gene is possibly TRBD1 (5 bases). Germline V gene sequence: CDR1 MNHEY, CDR2 SVGAGI. The CDR3 is 13 amino acids. Trimming cost V 6 bases and J 10 bases, with 16 bases left between them. CDR3 protein: CASSHYGHQEQFF. The CDR3 nucleotides are TGTGCCAGCAGCCATTATGGACACCAAGAGCAGTTCTTC.

The J gene is TRBJ1-2, the V gene TRBV4-3, with a tentative D call TRBD1 (6 bases). CDR3 length: 15 amino acids. The germline CDR1 and CDR2 sequences are LGHNA and YSLEER. V was trimmed by 2 bases and J by 3 bases, leaving 13 bases between them. The CDR3 loop reads CASSQKEGGYYGYTF. The CDR3 DNA is TGCGCCAGCAGCCAAAAAGAGGGGGGATACTATGGCTACACCTTC.

The gene calls are TRBV25-1 and TRBJ1-5; D is ambiguous. Germline CDR1 and CDR2: MGHDK and SYGVNS. The CDR3 consists of 14 residues. The V and J ends lost 1 base and 4 bases respectively, with 8 bases between them. CDR3 bases: TGTGCCAGCAGTGAATTTGGTAAGAATCAGCCCCAGCATTTT. Its translation is CASSEFGKNQPQHF.

The CDR3: CSVGIQNTEAFF. The CDR3, as DNA: TGCAGCGTTGGAATACAGAACACTGAAGCTTTCTTT. The V gene is TRBV29-1, the J gene TRBJ1-1; D uncertain. Deletions cut 4 bases from V and 1 base from J, with 7 bases between. This CDR3 spans 12 amino acids. Germline loops: CDR1 SQVTM, CDR2 ANQGSEA.

This sequence joins TRBV5-1 and TRBJ2-1; tentative D call: TRBD2 (5 bases). This CDR3 contains 15 residues. CDR1 SGHRS and CDR2 YFSETQ come from the germline V gene. Deletions cut 0 bases from V and 7 bases from J, with 14 bases between. The CDR3 coding sequence is TGCGCCAGCAGCTTGGGGTGGAGTGGGGAGAATGAGCAGTTCTTC. Protein sequence: CASSLGWSGENEQFF.

J is TRBJ2-7 and V is TRBV11-2, with D hard to call. Per germline, CDR1 SGHAT and CDR2 FQNNGV. CDR3 length: 12 residues. Between the trimmed V and J ends, which lost 3 bases and 7 bases, there was a span of 10 bases. The CDR3 DNA sequence: TGTGCCAGCAGCTTCCATGGACGGGAGCAGTACTTC. It encodes CASSFHGREQYF. The whole variable domain, filled in from reference TRBV11-2 and TRBJ2-7, reads EAGVAQSPRYKIIEKRQSVAFWCNPISGHATLYWYQQILGQGPKLLIQFQNNGVVDDSQLPKDRFSAERLKGVDSTLKIQPAKLEDSAVYLCASSFHGREQYFGPGTRLTVT.

The chain employs TRBV6-5 and TRBJ2-7; D not certain. The V and J ends lost 8 bases and 4 bases respectively, with 15 bases between them. Germline CDR1 is MNHEY and CDR2 is SVGAGI. This CDR3 is 13 amino acids long. CDR3 bases: TGTGCCAGCGTAAGCTTAGGAGTTTACGAGCAGTACTTC. Its translation: CASVSLGVYEQYF.

Points on this clone: One end of the junction varies from germline; a read error may be responsible. The chain carries TRBV24-1 and TRBJ1-1; no clear D. This CDR3 is built from 11 residues. Germline assignment: CDR1 KGHDR and CDR2 SFDVKD. CDR3 nucleotide sequence: TGTGCCACCAGTGATGCCCGGGCCACCTGGTTT. Translated: CATSDARATWF.

This chain connects TRBV30 to TRBJ1-6, with D tentatively TRBD1 (6 bases). This CDR3 is built from 13 residues. Trimming took off 4 bases at V and 6 bases at J, with 10 bases between the two ends. CDR1 and CDR2 (germline): GTSNPN, SVGIG (reference sequence). CDR3 nucleotide sequence: TGTGCCTGGAATCGGGACACTAATTCACCCCTCCACTTT. Amino acid sequence: CAWNRDTNSPLHF. Complete variable domain (other parts from reference TRBV30 and TRBJ1-6): SQTIHQWPATLVQPVGSPLSLECTVEGTSNPNLYWYRQAAGRGLQLLFYSVGIGQISSEVPQNLSASRPQDRQFILSSKKLLLSDSGFYLCAWNRDTNSPLHFGNGTRLTVT.

The V call is TRBV30, the J call TRBJ2-1; 12 nucleotides align to TRBD2. Germline V gene data show CDR1 as GTSNPN and CDR2 as SVGIG (reference sequence). CDR3 size: 14 residues. The trim removed 4 bases at V and 5 bases at J, leaving 3 bases unmatched. CDR3 nucleotide sequence: TGTGCCTGGACTAGCGGGGGGGTCAACAATGAGCAGTTCTTC. Its protein is CAWTSGGVNNEQFF.

The chain uses TRBV11-2 and TRBJ2-7, with TRBD1 identical over 7 bases. The CDR3 covers 17 residues. Germline assignment: CDR1 SGHAT and CDR2 FQNNGV. V shed 5 bases and J 1 base; nucleotides not matched to a gene: 14. The CDR3 is CASSLSQTGTGSYEQYF. The CDR3 nucleotides are TGTGCCAGCAGCCTTAGCCAGACAGGGACGGGGTCCTACGAGCAGTACTTC.

V is TRBV4-1 and J is TRBJ1-5; D uncertain. Trimming removed 0 bases at V and 9 bases at J, with 12 bases between. Germline assignment: CDR1 MGHRA and CDR2 YSYEKL. The CDR3 has 14 residues. The CDR3 DNA follows: TGCGCCAGCAGCCAAGAGGGGTGGGGATGGCCCCAGCATTTT. This encodes CASSQEGWGWPQHF.

This chain links TRBV6-5 with TRBJ2-7; D unclear. Germline CDR1 and CDR2: MNHEY and SVGAGI. V was shortened by 2 bases and J by 0 bases, with 11 bases between the two germline ends. The CDR3 runs 15 residues. The CDR3 DNA is TGTGCCAGCAGTTACGGCAGGAGCAGCTCCTACGAGCAGTACTTC. Translated: CASSYGRSSSYEQYF.

The CDR3 spells CASSMGPWIGETQYF. CDR3 nucleotide sequence: TGTGCCAGTAGTATGGGCCCCTGGATCGGGGAGACCCAGTACTTC. J is TRBJ2-5 and V is TRBV19; D gene ambiguous. This CDR3 comprises 15 residues. Germline V gives CDR1 LNHDA, CDR2 SQIVND (reference sequence). V shed 3 bases and J shed 5 bases, with 16 bases lying between them.

The gene calls are TRBV19 and TRBJ1-1, with a possible D match to TRBD1 (6 bases). The germline V and J ends were trimmed by 3 bases and 3 bases, with 14 bases remaining between them. CDR3 length: 15 amino acids. Germline V gives CDR1 LNHDA, CDR2 SQIVND (reference sequence). CDR3 protein: CASSIPHRAHTEAFF. CDR3 sequence (DNA): TGTGCCAGTAGTATTCCTCACAGGGCCCACACTGAAGCTTTCTTT.